This T cell receptor (beta chain) appears in the sequencing data of a study of T cell responses to AZD1222 COVID-19 vaccine. CDR3 length: 14 residues. With V trimmed by 4 bases and J by 5 bases, 5 bases remained unmatched. The germline V gene encodes CDR1 SGHDT and CDR2 YYEEEE. Turning to this clone: What it binds is unknown.

The study, taken as a whole, reports: Clonal diversity was possibly underestimated, and white British individuals and females predominated among donors.

Some clones are missing from TCRdb's copy, which holds only in-frame ones; the method was immunoSEQ multiplex PCR. Counted here are 95,000 to 150,000 clones, approximately 90% occurring once; the ten biggest clones make up around 1.8%. This sequence originates from an adult in good health. The rearrangement uses TRBV5-6 and TRBJ1-4, with 7 nucleotides matching TRBD1. This specimen consisted of peripheral blood, obtained on day 0 of AZD1222 vaccination. The CDR3: CASSRQGGNEKLFF. CDR3 in DNA: TGTGCCAGCAGCCGACAGGGCGGGAATGAAAAACTGTTTTTT.